This T cell receptor beta chain was captured in a study of CD8+ T cells in alopecia areata. At the level of the study: Scalp area affected, as a percentage, set the severity score of treated patients. Points from the study as a whole: Elevated clonality characterized lesional scalp relative to normal scalp, particularly in alopecia totalis/universalis. Scalp and blood samples kept many expanded lesional clones throughout tofacitinib.

In germline, CDR1 is LNHDA, CDR2 SQIVND (reference sequence). The length of the CDR3 is 16 residues. As concerns this clone: As yet, its antigen is unknown. One junction end does not reproduce the germline sequence, and a read error may be involved.

Treatment meaning: oral pan-JAK inhibitor, 5-10 mg twice daily. As part of sample collection, lesional scalp punch biopsies and peripheral blood were taken from alopecia areata patients. Sequencing used cDNA as its template, made by extracting RNA and reverse transcribing it. Assay used: immunoSEQ multiplex PCR; TCRdb lists only in-frame clones, some missing. The data show about 190,000 clones, roughly 70% seen once. The receptor's source is a human donor with alopecia areata. The specimen was CD4+ T cells sorted from blood, collected between weeks 49 and 50, from a patient treated with tofacitinib. The chain employs TRBV19 and TRBJ1-6, with TRBD1 identical over 9 bases. CDR3 loop: CASSQRTGALNSPLHF. The DNA of the CDR3 is TGTGCCAGTAGTCAACGGACAGGGGCGCTTAATTCGCCCCTCCACTTT.